The 27 T cell receptor beta chains in this list originate from one sample, sequenced in a study of blood T cells in healthy people across ages. Primed by a sample-barcoded 5' primer and a J-beta primer mix, a second PCR proceeded for 7 to 11 cycles. Using its own MiXCR run on the 5' RACE reads, TCRdb lists one record per CDR3 protein. The table includes roughly 900,000 distinct CDR3 sequences, roughly 48% detected once. The sequencing sample was made of blood. The receptors stem from a man aged 25-45 years in good health.

The V gene is TRBV4-1, the J gene TRBJ1-1, with 7 bases fitting TRBD1. With 1 base clipped from V and 5 bases from J, the junction kept 7 bases outside the gene matches. The CDR3 contains 15 residues. Germline assignment: CDR1 MGHRA and CDR2 YSYEKL. The chain's CDR3 is CASSQVGDSRTEAFF. CDR3 nucleotides: TGCGCCAGCAGCCAAGTTGGGGACAGCAGGACTGAAGCTTTCTTT.

This chain joins TRBV27 and TRBJ1-2; weak D call: TRBD1 (6 bases). The germline V gene has CDR1 MNHEY and CDR2 SMNVEV (reference sequence). V gave up 3 bases and J gave up 5 bases, with 16 bases separating them. The CDR3 is 15 amino acids. The CDR3 DNA follows: TGTGCCAGCAGTTTGTCGACACAGGGTCGGTATGGCTACACCTTC. Residues: CASSLSTQGRYGYTF.

This clonotype was recorded at least ten times. CDR3 sequence: CASSPQYREPQETQYF. The DNA for the CDR3 is TGTGCCAGCAGCCCTCAATACAGGGAACCCCAAGAGACCCAGTACTTC. V and J are TRBV7-2 and TRBJ2-5; TRBD1 is a possible D gene (6 bases). The V end was cut by 5 bases, the J end by 1 base, with 17 bases between. The germline V gene has CDR1 SGHTA and CDR2 FQGNSA. The CDR3 sequence is 16 residues long.

This clonotype was seen at least ten times. This sequence joins TRBV29-1 and TRBJ1-1; D is perhaps TRBD1 (5 bases). CDR3 size: 10 residues. Germline V lookup: CDR1 SQVTM, CDR2 ANQGSEA. The CDR3 DNA sequence: TGCAGTGGGGGTGACACTGAAGCTTTCTTT. The encoded protein is CSGGDTEAFF.

The chain carries TRBV20-1 and TRBJ2-7; D is perhaps TRBD2 (6 bases). The CDR3 is made up of 13 amino acids. CDR1 DFQATT and CDR2 SNEGSKA come from the germline V gene (reference sequence). CDR3 protein: CSPRGLSSYEQYF. CDR3 nucleotides: TGCAGCCCTAGGGGACTGAGCTCCTACGAGCAGTACTTC.

This chain uses TRBV7-2 with TRBJ2-7, with TRBD1 matching over 7 bases. V shed 5 bases, J shed 4 bases, and the junction held 5 bases outside the gene matches. This CDR3 spans 13 amino acids. CDR1 and CDR2 from the germline V gene are SGHTA and FQGNSA. This CDR3 is CASSGDSRYEQYF. Here the CDR3 DNA reads TGTGCCAGCAGCGGGGACAGCCGGTACGAGCAGTACTTC.

The chain links TRBV4-3 to TRBJ1-2, with 9 bases that match TRBD1. V was pared by 4 bases and J by 8 bases, with 14 bases of the junction left unmatched. Germline loops: CDR1 LGHNA, CDR2 YSLEER. The CDR3 covers 16 residues. The CDR3 DNA sequence: TGCGCCAGCAGCCCTCGAACAGGGGGCGCGAAAAGCGGCTACACCTTC. Its translation: CASSPRTGGAKSGYTF.

The rearrangement uses TRBV20-1 and TRBJ1-5; D not resolved. Trimming removed 1 base at V and 5 bases at J, with 6 bases between. In germline, CDR1 is DFQATT, CDR2 SNEGSKA (reference sequence). The CDR3 runs 12 residues. The CDR3 here is CSARVADQPQHF. In DNA form, the CDR3 reads TGCAGTGCTAGAGTTGCAGATCAGCCCCAGCATTTT.

The rearrangement joins TRBV7-2 to TRBJ2-3; TRBD1 aligns across 10 bases. V trimming: 4 bases; J trimming: 3 bases; junction bases outside the gene matches: 4. Germline-derived CDR1 and CDR2 are SGHTA and FQGNSA. This CDR3 has 15 amino acids. The CDR3 protein is CASSYGQGVTDTQYF. In DNA, the CDR3 is TGTGCCAGCAGCTACGGACAGGGGGTAACAGATACGCAGTATTTT.

V is TRBV20-1 and J is TRBJ1-4, with D possibly being TRBD1 (5 bases). V lost 6 bases and J 6 bases, leaving 17 bases between the germline ends. The CDR3 has 14 residues. CDR1 and CDR2 from the germline V gene are DFQATT and SNEGSKA (reference sequence). The CDR3 DNA reads TGCAGTGCCTCCATCCCGGGACGCTATGAAAAACTGTTTTTT. The encoded protein is CSASIPGRYEKLFF.

This clonotype was recorded once. With a much larger clone just one base away, this may be a read error. The V gene is TRBV9, the J gene TRBJ2-7; no clear D. Trimming removed 0 bases from V and 6 bases from J, with 7 bases in between. The CDR3 runs to 12 residues. Germline lookup yields CDR1 SGDLS and CDR2 YYNGEE. CDR3: CASSVGHSEQYF. Here the CDR3 DNA reads TGTGCCAGCAGCGTAGGGCACAGCGAGCAGTACTTC.

V is TRBV29-1 and J is TRBJ1-3; D call uncertain. Per germline, CDR1 SQVTM and CDR2 ANQGSEA. The V gene lost 1 base and the J gene lost 6 bases, with 13 bases spanning the gap. The CDR3 contains 14 residues. The CDR3, as DNA: TGCAGCGTTGAAGCCCTGGGTGGGGAAAACACCATATATTTT. Protein sequence: CSVEALGGENTIYF.

With respect to this clonotype: A much larger clone sits a single nucleotide away, making a read error possible. The chain links TRBV20-1 to TRBJ2-1, with 7 bases aligning to TRBD2. This CDR3 is built from 15 residues. The V segment lost 1 base and the J segment 10 bases; nucleotides outside the gene matches: 13. The germline V gene encodes CDR1 DFQATT and CDR2 SNEGSKA (reference sequence). CDR3 DNA: TGCAGTGCTAGAGGCGCAACTAGCGTATCCTACGAGCAGTTCTTC. The encoded protein is CSARGATSVSYEQFF.

This chain uses TRBV27 with TRBJ1-2; D is unclear. Germline V gives CDR1 MNHEY, CDR2 SMNVEV (reference sequence). V lost 6 bases and J 3 bases, leaving 14 bases between the germline ends. The CDR3 consists of 14 residues. The CDR3 DNA sequence: TGTGCCAGCAGATCGATACGACCGGACTATGGCTACACCTTC. Encoded protein: CASRSIRPDYGYTF.

The genes are TRBV12-3 or TRBV12-4 and TRBJ1-2; D is uncertain. This CDR3 spans 14 amino acids. Trimming left V 6 bases short and J 5 bases short, with 16 bases between. CDR3 in amino acids: CASSPSTDDYGYTF. Written as DNA, the CDR3 is TGTGCCAGCAGCCCATCGACGGACGATTATGGCTACACCTTC.

This clonotype came up once. The junction does not match germline at one end; this may be a read error. The rearrangement uses TRBV5-1 and TRBJ2-7, with 8 bases lining up with TRBD2. Germline V gene data show CDR1 as SGHRS and CDR2 as YFSETQ. The CDR3 is 14 residues long. The CDR3 sequence is CVSSLGGGMDEQYF. Here the CDR3 DNA reads TGCGTCAGCAGCTTGGGCGGGGGGATGGACGAGCAGTACTTC.

The chain has TRBV6-6 and TRBJ2-2; D is possibly TRBD1 (6 bases). CDR1 MNHNY and CDR2 SVGAGI come from the germline V gene (reference sequence). There are 15 residues in the CDR3. Trimming shortened V by 6 bases and J by 6 bases, and 17 bases separated the two germline ends. This CDR3 is CASSRTGIGAGELFF. The CDR3 DNA follows: TGTGCCAGCAGCCGCACAGGGATTGGGGCCGGGGAGCTGTTTTTT.

The chain couples TRBV3-1 to TRBJ2-1; 8 nucleotides agree with TRBD1. In germline, CDR1 is LGHDT, CDR2 YNNKEL (reference sequence). Trimming cost V 0 bases and J 8 bases; bases outside gene matches: 6. The CDR3 consists of 15 residues. The CDR3 bases are TGTGCCAGCAGCCAAGAACAGGGGGAAGTTGATGAGCAGTTCTTC. Its translation: CASSQEQGEVDEQFF.

The chain has TRBV6-2 or TRBV6-3 and TRBJ2-3; D unresolved. V lost 0 bases and J 6 bases, leaving 7 bases between the germline ends. CDR1 and CDR2 from the germline V gene are MNHEY and SVGEGT. The CDR3 has 13 residues. This CDR3 reads CASSYSNWDTQYF. For the CDR3, the DNA is TGTGCCAGCAGTTACTCGAACTGGGATACGCAGTATTTT.

The chain has TRBV28 and TRBJ1-2; the D is unclear. Germline V CDR1 and CDR2: MDHEN, SYDVKM. The CDR3 has 14 residues. Trimming took off 5 bases at V and 0 bases at J, with 10 bases between the two ends. The CDR3 nucleotides are TGTGCCAGCAGTGTGCAGGTCGCTAACTATGGCTACACCTTC. The encoded protein is CASSVQVANYGYTF.

Only a few counts were recorded for this clonotype. The chain is built from TRBV10-3 and TRBJ2-3, with 11 bases aligning to TRBD1. V was clipped by 5 bases and J by 4 bases; unmatched bases: 2. The CDR3 contains 14 residues. Germline assignment: CDR1 ENHRY and CDR2 SYGVKD. CDR3 sequence (DNA): TGTGCCATCAGTCGGACAGGGGGCTCAGATACGCAGTATTTT. As protein: CAISRTGGSDTQYF.

V and J are TRBV4-1 and TRBJ1-5; perhaps TRBD1 as D (6 bases). The CDR3 has 14 amino acids. Germline V gives CDR1 MGHRA, CDR2 YSYEKL. V lost 3 bases to trimming and J lost 5 bases, with 11 bases between them. This CDR3 reads CASSQRTEDQPQHF. The CDR3 DNA reads as TGCGCCAGCAGCCAGAGGACAGAGGATCAGCCCCAGCATTTT.

The sample holds many counts of this clonotype. The chain employs TRBV9 and TRBJ2-7; 7 bases agree with TRBD2. Unmatched junction bases numbered 14, after V lost 4 bases and J lost 7 bases. The germline CDR1 and CDR2 sequences are SGDLS and YYNGEE. The CDR3 length is 15 residues. The CDR3 bases are TGTGCCAGCAGCCCCCGAGCGGGGACCCTGGGGGAGCAGTACTTC. Translated, it gives CASSPRAGTLGEQYF.

The chain links TRBV7-2 to TRBJ2-1; 8 positions match TRBD2. CDR3 size: 14 residues. V lost 3 bases and J lost 8; bases outside the gene matches: 6. Germline CDR1 is SGHTA and CDR2 is FQGNSA. DNA of the CDR3: TGTGCCAGCAGCTTTTCGGGGGGGCCCGATGAGCAGTTCTTC. It translates to CASSFSGGPDEQFF.

This clonotype was observed a handful of times. The chain employs TRBV6-1 and TRBJ2-3; TRBD2 matches 11 bases. Losses at the gene ends were 6 bases for V and 2 bases for J; bases not matched to a gene: 7. This CDR3 contains 16 residues. Germline lookup yields CDR1 MNHNS and CDR2 SASEGT. CDR3 nucleotide sequence: TGTGCCAGCAGGAAACGACTAGCGGGAAACACAGATACGCAGTATTTT. It encodes CASRKRLAGNTDTQYF.

The CDR3 nucleotides read TGCAGTGCACCCAGGGAGACCTACAATGAGCAGTTCTTC. Its translation is CSAPRETYNEQFF. This rearrangement joins TRBV20-1 to TRBJ2-1, with D perhaps matching TRBD1 or TRBD2 (5 bases each). V was trimmed by 6 bases and J by 2 bases, leaving 11 bases between them. The CDR3 loop spans 13 amino acids. Germline V gene sequence: CDR1 DFQATT, CDR2 SNEGSKA (reference sequence).

CDR3 sequence reads: CASSLGQGLVVNGYTF. The CDR3 bases are TGCGCCAGCAGCCTGGGACAGGGCCTAGTAGTAAATGGCTACACCTTC. The V gene is TRBV5-1, the J gene TRBJ1-2, with TRBD1 matching 9 bases. CDR3 length: 16 amino acids. Germline V gene data show CDR1 as SGHRS and CDR2 as YFSETQ. J was trimmed by 6 bases and V by 4 bases; bases with no gene match: 13.